The present T cell receptor beta chain was sequenced within a study of molecular identifiers for immune sequencing clone quantification. CDR1 is LNHDA and CDR2 is SQIVND in the germline V gene (reference sequence). With 6 bases clipped from V and 7 bases from J, the junction kept 8 bases outside the gene matches. The CDR3 extends over 15 amino acids. Via MiXCR, TCRdb re-called the PCR reads, giving one row per CDR3 protein. The data show about 86,000 distinct CDR3 sequences, more than 20% seen once. The chain has TRBV19 and TRBJ1-5; TRBD1 matches 11 bases. The receptor was derived from a human donor in good health. Some libraries in this study had Jurkat cell RNA spiked in. The specimen was naive CD8+ T cells from blood, with Jurkat cell RNA spiked in. Stated subset: FACS-sorted CD8+CD4-CCR7+CD45RA+ naive T cells. CDR3 loop: CASSGRDRGVQPQHF. The CDR3 nucleotides read TGTGCCAGTAGCGGCCGGGACAGGGGGGTCCAGCCCCAGCATTTT. The full variable domain, in which reference TRBV19 and TRBJ1-5 provide the parts outside the CDR3, is DGGITQSPKYLFRKEGQNVTLSCEQNLNHDAMYWYRQDPGQGLRLIYYSQIVNDFQKGDIAEGYSVSREKKESFPLTVTSAQKNPTAFYLCASSGRDRGVQPQHFGDGTRLSIL.